The source of this T cell receptor (beta chain) is a study of T cells after yellow fever vaccination. General observations from the study: Most clones from primary vaccination were detected again post-booster (roughly 96% CD4, about 88% CD8).

In its sample, this clonotype was seen many times. The antigen is not known. The TCR cDNA carried a universal primer site and UMIs from 5'RACE template switching. A single record per CDR3 protein comes from TCRdb applying MiXCR to the 5' RACE reads. The sample lists roughly 32,000 distinct CDR3 sequences; 3.5% to 5% were seen once. This receptor was identified in a man aged 25 to 40 who received the YFV17D yellow fever vaccine. Source: CD8+ T cells sorted from PBMCs, taken 5 days after the yellow fever booster vaccination.

The CDR3 DNA sequence: TGTGCCAGCAGCTTAGTAGGGACCGGGGGCAATGAGCAGTTCTTC. It is translated as CASSLVGTGGNEQFF. This chain connects TRBV11-2 to TRBJ2-1; possible D gene TRBD2, 6 bases. The CDR3 runs 15 residues. V was trimmed by 1 base and J by 6 bases, leaving 13 bases between them. Looked up from germline, CDR1 is SGHAT and CDR2 is FQNNGV.